This TCR beta chain was identified during a study of CD8 T cells in ankylosing spondylitis. Study results and caveats: Prior literature has documented some motif variants in synovial fluid and blood from reactive arthritis.

TCRdb redid the calling of the 5' RACE reads with MiXCR, one entry per CDR3 protein. This table has some 30,000 distinct CDR3 sequences, roughly 33% appearing once. This clonotype was observed many times. Antigen specificity is unknown. CDR1 is SGHVS and CDR2 is FNYEAQ in the germline V gene. Deletions cut 1 base from V and 1 base from J, with 4 bases between. The CDR3 is 13 residues long. V is TRBV7-6 and J is TRBJ1-1, with unresolved D. What was sequenced was synovial fluid, either unsorted or a sorted T cell fraction (not recorded which). The origin of this receptor is a male donor with ankylosing spondylitis. The CDR3 reads CASSLGTNTEAFF. The CDR3 DNA sequence: TGTGCCAGCAGCTTAGGTACGAACACTGAAGCTTTCTTT.